This T cell receptor beta chain stems from a study of T cell responses to AZD1222 COVID-19 vaccine. General observations from the study: Spike-specific TCR breadth and depth rose after two AZD1222 doses.

Germline CDR1 is LNHDA and CDR2 is SQIVND (reference sequence). This CDR3 has 14 amino acids. Trimming took 7 bases from V and 7 from J; bases not matched to a gene: 10. Pooling of second doses given at about 4 or about 12 weeks was done. Sequencing was performed with immunoSEQ multiplex PCR; in TCRdb, only in-frame clones are kept and a portion is missing. The sample lists about 94,000 clones, roughly 90% occurring once. As to this clone: The target antigen is unknown.

This chain uses TRBV19 with TRBJ1-3; 7 nucleotides line up with TRBD1. The source material was peripheral blood, sampled 28 days after the second AZD1222 dose. This TCR derives from an adult who received the AZD1222 COVID-19 vaccine. CDR3 protein: CASTGQASSNTIYF. The CDR3 DNA reads TGTGCCAGTACAGGACAGGCCTCGAGTAACACCATATATTTT.